These T cell receptor beta chains were read from a single sample in a study of liver allograft versus peripheral blood T cells. MiXCR, run by TCRdb on the reads, gives a single entry per CDR3 protein. The sample contains some 7,000 distinct CDR3 sequences, 16% of which appear only once. These TCRs come from a human patient who had a liver transplant. Some T cells may be graft donor cells. Each CDR3 is given with its conserved first and last residue. A D gene is named only where the DNA matches it firmly. Where a row states a size, it is once, few, many or the class of an expanded clone; other rows omit it.

>medium-sized|.|15|TRBJ1-6|TRBV7-9
TGTGCCAGCAGCTTAGGGTCTGGGGGAAGTTCACCCCTCCACTTT
CASSLGSGGSSPLHF
>medium-sized|TRBD1|16|TRBJ1-3|TRBV15
TGTGCCACCAGCAGAGATAAGACAGGGGGAGGAAACACCATATATTTT
CATSRDKTGGGNTIYF
>many|TRBD1|15|TRBJ2-1|TRBV7-2
TGTGCCAGCAGCTCCGGACAGGGTCCCTACAATGAGCAGTTCTTC
CASSSGQGPYNEQFF
>once|.|13|TRBJ2-2|TRBV10-3
TGTGCCGCCGAAGGGGGAAACACCGGGGAGCTGTTTTTT
CAAEGGNTGELFF
>few|TRBD2|16|TRBJ2-5|TRBV19
TGTGCCAGTAGTATTCCTAGCGGGGAAGGTCGAGAGACCCAGTACTTC
CASSIPSGEGRETQYF
>few|.|15|TRBJ1-2|TRBV5-4
TGTGCCAGCACCCCCGGAGAGGCGGAGTCAAGTGGCTACACCTTC
CASTPGEAESSGYTF
>.|TRBD1|14|TRBJ1-2|TRBV7-9
TGTGCCAGCAGAAATTCCGGGACAGTCTATGGCTACACCTTC
CASRNSGTVYGYTF
>many|TRBD1|12|TRBJ1-2|TRBV20-1
TGCAGTGCTAGTGAGACAGGGCATGGCTACACCTTC
CSASETGHGYTF
>many|.|11|TRBJ2-7|TRBV6-2/TRBV6-3
TGTGCCAGCAGTCCTGCCTACGAGCAGTACTTC
CASSPAYEQYF
>medium-sized|TRBD1|15|TRBJ1-2|TRBV19
TGTGCCACAAAGAAGGCAGGGGGCGACAGCTATGGCTACACCTTC
CATKKAGGDSYGYTF
>medium-sized|.|15|TRBJ1-3|TRBV19
TGTGCCAGTAGTCCAGAGACAGACTCTGGAAACACCATATATTTT
CASSPETDSGNTIYF
>few|.|13|TRBJ2-5|TRBV19
TGTGCCAGTAGTGGGCAGAAAAAAGAGACCCAGTACTTC
CASSGQKKETQYF
>many|.|14|TRBJ1-1|TRBV5-6
TGTGCCAGCAGCAAGGTGACAGTTAACACTGAAGCTTTCTTT
CASSKVTVNTEAFF
>medium-sized|TRBD2|15|TRBJ2-1|TRBV6-1
TGTGCCAGCAACACAGGACTAGCGGGGGGGTATGAGCAGTTCTTC
CASNTGLAGGYEQFF
>medium-sized|.|18|TRBJ2-7|TRBV27
TGTGCCAGCAGTTTATACCCCTCGACTAGGGGGGAGGGCTACGAGCAGTACTTC
CASSLYPSTRGEGYEQYF
>few|TRBD2|19|TRBJ2-1|TRBV28
TGTGCCAGCAGTTTCCCGAGGACCCCGCGGGGGGCATTATCCAATGAGCAGTTCTTC
CASSFPRTPRGALSNEQFF